Each of the 26 T cell receptor beta chains below was sequenced from the same sample in a study of blood T cell repertoires in COVID-19. The table came from immunoSEQ multiplex PCR; TCRdb's copy has only in-frame clones and leaves some out. The top ten hold around 14% of the sample, which has about 150,000 clones, more than 80% seen once. The specimen sequenced was peripheral blood. The receptors stem from a woman aged 40 to 50 with acute or convalescent COVID-19.

The chain combines TRBV4-2 with TRBJ2-3, with D unresolved. Germline CDR1 is LGHNA and CDR2 is YNFKEQ. Trimming shortened V by 4 bases and J by 3 bases, and 8 bases separated the two germline ends. The CDR3 has 13 amino acids. The CDR3 region has the DNA TGTGCCAGCAGCCCCACTGTAACAGATACGCAGTATTTT. Encoded protein: CASSPTVTDTQYF.

The chain links TRBV2 to TRBJ1-2; D is uncertain. CDR3 length equals 14 residues. Germline CDR1 is SNHLY and CDR2 is FYNNEI. V was pared by 4 bases and J by 2 bases, with 11 bases between. CDR3 nucleotide sequence: TGTGCCAGCAGTGCCAGTCAAGAAAACTATGGCTACACCTTC. Its translation is CASSASQENYGYTF.

The rearrangement links TRBV28 to TRBJ2-7, with D possibly TRBD2 on 6 matching bases. CDR1 MDHEN and CDR2 SYDVKM come from the germline V gene. Trimming shortened V by 6 bases and J by 1 base, and 13 bases separated the two germline ends. There are 14 residues in the CDR3. The DNA of the CDR3 is TGTGCCAGCAGCTCCTCGGGAGCATCCTACGAGCAGTACTTC. This sequence encodes CASSSSGASYEQYF.

The J gene is TRBJ1-4, the V gene TRBV5-1; unclear D gene. Germline CDR1 SGHRS, CDR2 YFSETQ. V lost 0 bases to trimming and J lost 3 bases, with 6 bases between them. The CDR3 contains 14 residues. The CDR3 loop reads CASSLGSANEKLFF. The CDR3 bases are TGCGCCAGCAGCTTGGGTTCTGCTAATGAAAAACTGTTTTTT.

The J gene is TRBJ2-3, the V gene TRBV10-2, with 14 bases matching TRBD2. Germline lookup yields CDR1 WSHSY and CDR2 SAAADI. The CDR3 is 16 amino acids. V was pared by 4 bases and J by 5 bases, with 5 bases of the junction left unmatched. CDR3 sequence: CASSGGLAGVLDTQYF. In DNA form, the CDR3 reads TGCGCCAGCAGTGGGGGACTAGCGGGAGTCTTAGATACGCAGTATTTT.

The chain carries TRBV6-5 and TRBJ1-6; 9 bases are shared with TRBD1. The germline gives CDR1 MNHEY, CDR2 SVGAGI. The CDR3 loop spans 14 amino acids. Unmatched junction bases numbered 3, after V lost 2 bases and J lost 10 bases. CDR3: CASSYDRGVSPLHF. DNA of the CDR3: TGTGCCAGCAGTTACGACAGGGGGGTCTCACCCCTCCACTTT.

V usage is TRBV5-5 and J usage is TRBJ1-1; D uncertain. This CDR3 comprises 16 residues. V gave up 4 bases and J gave up 4 bases, with 20 bases separating them. The germline CDR1 and CDR2 sequences are SGHKS and YYEKEE (reference sequence). The CDR3 nucleotides read TGTGCCAGCAGCGGAGGAGGACGAGGACCTACCACTGAAGCTTTCTTT. Translated: CASSGGGRGPTTEAFF.

V is TRBV29-1 and J is TRBJ2-2; D is perhaps TRBD1 (6 bases). Trimming pared 7 bases from V and 1 base from J, leaving 7 bases between. CDR3 length: 12 residues. The V gene's germline CDR1 is SQVTM and CDR2 ANQGSEA. The CDR3 nucleotides read TGCAGCGGGGGACAGAACACCGGGGAGCTGTTTTTT. Residues: CSGGQNTGELFF.

The V call is TRBV15, the J call TRBJ1-4, with 8 bases fitting TRBD1. The CDR3 contains 15 residues. V was clipped by 3 bases and J by 10 bases; unmatched bases: 10. Germline V lookup: CDR1 LNHNV, CDR2 YYDKDF (reference sequence). The CDR3 DNA reads as TGTGCCACCAGCAGCCTGACAGGGGAAAGGGGAAAACTGTTTTTT. Its translation: CATSSLTGERGKLFF.

The chain couples TRBV7-2 to TRBJ1-5, with D hard to call. This CDR3 has 17 residues. In germline, CDR1 is SGHTA, CDR2 FQGNSA. V lost 2 bases and J 0 bases, leaving 14 bases between the germline ends. CDR3 sequence: CASSLLPPVYSNQPQHF. In nucleotides, the CDR3 is TGTGCCAGCAGCTTACTGCCCCCAGTTTATAGCAATCAGCCCCAGCATTTT.

The CDR3 bases are TGTGCCAGCAGCCGCGGGACAGGGGCATCTGGAAACACCATATATTTT. Protein sequence: CASSRGTGASGNTIYF. The V call is TRBV5-6, the J call TRBJ1-3; 10 nucleotides agree with TRBD1. Germline loops: CDR1 SGHDT, CDR2 YYEEEE. There are 16 residues in the CDR3. Trimming at V came to 4 bases and at J to 1 base, leaving 5 bases not matched to a gene.

This clone came up once. This chain links TRBV5-4 with TRBJ2-1; 16 nucleotides agree with TRBD2. V lost 4 bases and J lost 10; bases outside the gene matches: 8. Germline CDR1 SGHNT, CDR2 YYREEE (reference sequence). This CDR3 spans 16 amino acids. Here the CDR3 reads CASSDGTSGRAGEQFF. DNA for the CDR3: TGTGCCAGCAGCGATGGGACTAGCGGGAGGGCCGGGGAGCAGTTCTTC.

This clone was counted once. The chain carries TRBV5-1 and TRBJ1-2, with 7 positions matching TRBD1. The V and J ends lost 4 bases and 2 bases, in that order; junction bases with no gene match: 5. In germline, CDR1 is SGHRS, CDR2 YFSETQ. The CDR3 consists of 14 residues. CDR3 loop: CASSTGQLNYGYTF. For the CDR3, the DNA is TGCGCCAGCAGCACGGGACAGCTGAACTATGGCTACACCTTC.

V is TRBV11-2 and J is TRBJ1-2, with a weak D call TRBD1 (5 bases). Trimming took off 8 bases at V and 5 bases at J, with 12 bases between the two ends. This CDR3 region has 12 residues. Germline V gene lookup returns CDR1 SGHAT and CDR2 FQNNGV. CDR3 protein: CASLPTAYGYTF. DNA of the CDR3: TGTGCCAGCCTCCCGACAGCTTATGGCTACACCTTC.

This clone was seen only once. V and J are TRBV11-3 and TRBJ2-1; tentative D call: TRBD2 (5 bases). Deletions cut 3 bases from V and 9 bases from J, with 9 bases between. This CDR3 comprises 12 residues. The germline V gene encodes CDR1 SGHNT and CDR2 YENEEA. CDR3 coding DNA: TGTGCCAGCAGCTTGAGGGCCTCTGAGCAGTTCTTC. Translating gives CASSLRASEQFF.

The chain links TRBV27 to TRBJ2-6; no firm D call. Germline loops: CDR1 MNHEY, CDR2 SMNVEV (reference sequence). Trimming took off 3 bases at V and 1 base at J, with 4 bases between the two ends. CDR3 length equals 14 residues. The CDR3 is CASSFRSGANVLTF. CDR3 in DNA: TGTGCCAGCAGTTTCCGTTCTGGGGCCAACGTCCTGACTTTC.

This chain links TRBV24-1 with TRBJ2-5; D possibly corresponds to TRBD2 (5 bases). The germline V and J ends were trimmed by 9 bases and 0 bases, with 19 bases remaining between them. Germline loops: CDR1 KGHDR, CDR2 SFDVKD. This CDR3 contains 16 residues. Written as DNA, the CDR3 is TGTGCCACCGTAAGCAGGACCAAGAGGGACCAAGAGACCCAGTACTTC. Its translation is CATVSRTKRDQETQYF.

V is TRBV10-2 and J is TRBJ1-1, with 7 bases matching TRBD1. V dropped 2 bases and J dropped 11; count of bases not matched to a gene: 14. Looked up from germline, CDR1 is WSHSY and CDR2 is SAAADI. The CDR3 contains 15 residues. The chain's CDR3 is CASSERGGINLWAFF. The CDR3 DNA reads as TGCGCCAGCAGTGAGCGAGGGGGCATAAATCTGTGGGCTTTCTTT.

This sequence joins TRBV3-1 (or the pseudogene TRBV3-2) and TRBJ2-1; 7 bases map to TRBD2. Germline CDR1 and CDR2: LGHDT and YNNKEL (reference sequence). The J segment lost 6 bases and the V segment lost 0 bases, leaving 5 bases of the junction unmatched. The CDR3 sequence is 15 residues long. CDR3 coding DNA: TGTGCCAGCAGCCAAGATCTACTAGCGATCAATGAGCAGTTCTTC. Protein sequence: CASSQDLLAINEQFF.

The chain employs TRBV2 and TRBJ2-3; TRBD1 aligns across 7 bases. V lost 0 bases to trimming and J lost 0 bases; unmatched junction nucleotides: 9. From germline, CDR1 is SNHLY and CDR2 FYNNEI. The CDR3 is 18 residues long. In DNA, the CDR3 is TGTGCCAGCAGTGAAGCGGCAGGGGGAAGGATTAGCACAGATACGCAGTATTTT. This encodes CASSEAAGGRISTDTQYF.

The chain combines TRBV13 with TRBJ2-7; D gene ambiguous. The CDR3 is made up of 11 amino acids. Germline V CDR1 and CDR2: PRHDT, FYEKMQ (reference sequence). V lost 5 bases, J lost 3 bases, and 5 bases lay in between. CDR3 sequence: CASSGIYEQYF. The CDR3 DNA sequence: TGTGCCAGCAGCGGCATCTACGAGCAGTACTTC.

The chain carries TRBV6-6 and TRBJ1-1; 7 nucleotides line up with TRBD1. CDR1 and CDR2 (germline): MNHNY, SVGAGI (reference sequence). V lost 2 bases to trimming and J lost 0 bases; unmatched junction nucleotides: 6. This CDR3 region has 16 residues. Written as DNA, the CDR3 is TGTGCCAGCAGTTACCCACCGGGACAGCTGAACACTGAAGCTTTCTTT. Protein product: CASSYPPGQLNTEAFF.

This chain connects TRBV28 to TRBJ2-7; D gene unclear. Germline V gives CDR1 MDHEN, CDR2 SYDVKM. The CDR3 sequence is 12 residues long. Trimming shortened V by 5 bases and J by 0 bases, and 5 bases separated the two germline ends. The CDR3: CASSPSSYEQYF. CDR3 coding DNA: TGTGCCAGCAGTCCGAGCTCCTACGAGCAGTACTTC.

The V call is TRBV27, the J call TRBJ1-2; 7 nucleotides line up with TRBD1. V gave up 6 bases and J gave up 8 bases; unmatched junction bases: 12. The CDR3 runs to 14 residues. Per the germline V gene, CDR1 is MNHEY and CDR2 is SMNVEV (reference sequence). The CDR3 DNA reads as TGTGCCAGCAGCCGCGACAGGGTCCGTGGGGGCTACACCTTC. Residues: CASSRDRVRGGYTF.

The chain links TRBV5-6 to TRBJ1-5; 7 bases fit TRBD1. J lost 4 bases, V lost 2 bases, and 6 bases had no gene match. CDR3 size: 15 residues. In germline, CDR1 is SGHDT, CDR2 YYEEEE. For the CDR3, the DNA is TGTGCCAGCAGCTTCTACCCAGGGGGGAATCAGCCCCAGCATTTT. Its protein product is CASSFYPGGNQPQHF.

This chain uses TRBV28 with TRBJ1-6; maybe TRBD1 (6 bases). This CDR3 is 13 amino acids long. Germline CDR1 and CDR2: MDHEN and SYDVKM. Trimming cost V 6 bases and J 14 bases, with 17 bases left between them. The CDR3 here is CASRPDSLPALHF. The CDR3 DNA reads TGTGCCAGCAGACCGGACAGCCTTCCCGCCCTCCACTTT.